This section outlines one T cell receptor beta chain sequence together with its context. V was trimmed by 0 bases and J by 3 bases, leaving 9 bases between them. CDR3 length equals 13 residues. The germline CDR1 and CDR2 sequences are GTSNPN and SVGIG (reference sequence). TCRdb's copy holds only in-frame clones and misses some; the assay was immunoSEQ multiplex PCR. The top ten clones hold approximately 3.6% of a sample with roughly 100,000 clones, under 95% of them seen once. These data originate in a study of OX40 agonist ivuxolimab in advanced cancers. Turning to the study itself: Subjects had a mean age of approximately 60 years, with a range of about 23 to 85; roughly 83% were male. Three patients, one with hepatocellular carcinoma and two with cutaneous melanoma, achieved partial responses.

This sequence originates from an adult with an advanced solid tumor such as melanoma, head and neck, liver or kidney cancer. The sample consisted of CD4+ or CD8+ T cells sorted from blood, taken in a trial of the OX40 agonist ivuxolimab. The chain joins TRBV30 to TRBJ2-7; a possible D gene is TRBD1 (6 bases). This chain's CDR3 is CAWSVNRVYEQYF. The CDR3 nucleotides read TGTGCCTGGAGTGTAAACAGGGTCTACGAGCAGTACTTC.